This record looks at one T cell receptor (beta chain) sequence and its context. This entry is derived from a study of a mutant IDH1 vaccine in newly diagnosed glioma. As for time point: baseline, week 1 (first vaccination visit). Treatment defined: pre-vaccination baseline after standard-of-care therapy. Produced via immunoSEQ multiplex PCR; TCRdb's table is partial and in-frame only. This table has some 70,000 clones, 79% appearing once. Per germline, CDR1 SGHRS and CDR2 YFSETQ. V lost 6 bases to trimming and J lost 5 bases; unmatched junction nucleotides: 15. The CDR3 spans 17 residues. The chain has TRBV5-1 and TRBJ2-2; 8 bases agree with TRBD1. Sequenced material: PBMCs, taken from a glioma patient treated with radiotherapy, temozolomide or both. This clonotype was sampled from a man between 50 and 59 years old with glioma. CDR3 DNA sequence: TGCGCCAGCAAATCCTCCGCCAGGGGGCGGCAAACCGGGGAGCTGTTTTTT. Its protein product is CASKSSARGRQTGELFF.